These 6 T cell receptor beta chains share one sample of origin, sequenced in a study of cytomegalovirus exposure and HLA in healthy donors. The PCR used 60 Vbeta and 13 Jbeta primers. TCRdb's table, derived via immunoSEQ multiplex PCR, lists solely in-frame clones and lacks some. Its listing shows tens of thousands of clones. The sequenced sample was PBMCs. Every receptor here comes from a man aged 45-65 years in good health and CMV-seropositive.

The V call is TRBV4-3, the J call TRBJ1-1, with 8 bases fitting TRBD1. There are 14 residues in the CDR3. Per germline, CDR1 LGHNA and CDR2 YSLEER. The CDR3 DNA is TGCGCTTCCCGACAGGGGACTATGAACACTGAAGCTTTCTTT. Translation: CASRQGTMNTEAFF.

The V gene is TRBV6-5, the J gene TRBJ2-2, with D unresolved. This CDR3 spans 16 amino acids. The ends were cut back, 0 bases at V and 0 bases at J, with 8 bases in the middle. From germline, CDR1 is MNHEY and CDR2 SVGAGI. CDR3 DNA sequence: TGTGCCAGCAGTTACTCCCGGTCTCCGAACACCGGGGAGCTGTTTTTT. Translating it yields CASSYSRSPNTGELFF.

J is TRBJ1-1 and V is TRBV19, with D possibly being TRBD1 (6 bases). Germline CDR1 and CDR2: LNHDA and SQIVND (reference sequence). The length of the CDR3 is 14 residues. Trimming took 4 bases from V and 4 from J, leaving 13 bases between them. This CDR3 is CASSRSAGATEAFF. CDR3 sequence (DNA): TGTGCCAGTAGTAGGTCGGCAGGGGCCACTGAAGCTTTCTTT.

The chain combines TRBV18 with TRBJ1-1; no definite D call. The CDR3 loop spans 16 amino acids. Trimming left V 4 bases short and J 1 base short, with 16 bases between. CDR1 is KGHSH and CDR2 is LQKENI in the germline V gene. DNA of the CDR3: TGTGCCAGCTCACGAGATCTGTCGGTGCGGAACACTGAAGCTTTCTTT. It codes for CASSRDLSVRNTEAFF.

This CDR3 is CASSFPGNTGELFF. The CDR3 bases are TGTGCCAGCAGCTTCCCGGGGAACACCGGGGAGCTGTTTTTT. The chain combines TRBV11-2 with TRBJ2-2; D is unresolved. Germline CDR1 is SGHAT and CDR2 is FQNNGV. CDR3 length equals 14 residues. Trimming removed 3 bases from V and 1 base from J, with 6 bases in between.

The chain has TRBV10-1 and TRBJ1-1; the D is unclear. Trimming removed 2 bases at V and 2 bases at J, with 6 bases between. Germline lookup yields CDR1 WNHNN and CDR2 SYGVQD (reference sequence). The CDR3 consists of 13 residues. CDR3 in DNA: TGCGCCAGCAGTGAGGAGGCAAACACTGAAGCTTTCTTT. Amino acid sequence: CASSEEANTEAFF.